Listed below are T cell receptor beta chains from one sample, sequenced in a study of blood T cell repertoires in COVID-19. Repertoires were generated with immunoSEQ multiplex PCR, while TCRdb's copy carries only in-frame clones and drops some. This sample has 50,000 or so clones, with approximately 85% found just once. The specimen sequenced was peripheral blood. These receptors were collected from a woman aged 80 or over with acute or convalescent COVID-19. Both conserved end residues are part of each CDR3. Each record gives: V gene, D gene, clone size, J gene, CDR3 protein, CDR3 DNA. D genes are given only for firm matches. Some rows mark clone size as missing; the rest say once, few, many or name a class of expanded clone.

>TRBV4-2|TRBD1|-|TRBJ2-7
CASSQGQGISYEQYF
TGTGCCAGCAGCCAAGGACAGGGGATCTCCTACGAGCAGTACTTC
>TRBV19|TRBD2|-|TRBJ2-3
CASRGTSGRARPTDTQYF
TGTGCCAGTAGGGGGACTAGCGGGAGGGCCCGTCCCACAGATACGCAGTATTTT
>TRBV5-6|-|-|TRBJ2-3
CASSLANTQYF
TGTGCCAGCAGCTTGGCCAATACGCAGTATTTT
>TRBV18|TRBD1|-|TRBJ1-4
CASSPSGGSTNEKLFF
TGTGCCAGCTCACCGTCAGGGGGCTCGACTAATGAAAAACTGTTTTTT
>TRBV11-3|TRBD2|-|TRBJ2-4
CASSRTGLAGDPKNIQYF
TGTGCCAGCAGCCGAACCGGACTAGCGGGGGACCCCAAAAACATTCAGTACTTC
>TRBV6-6|-|-|TRBJ2-2
CASSEQGTNTGELFF
TGTGCCAGCAGTGAGCAGGGGACGAACACCGGGGAGCTGTTTTTT
>TRBV7-9|TRBD1|-|TRBJ1-1
CASNGQGMNTEAFF
TGTGCCAGCAACGGACAGGGAATGAACACTGAAGCTTTCTTT
>TRBV5-1|TRBD2|-|TRBJ2-7
CASSFLAGYEQYF
TGCGCCAGCAGCTTCCTAGCGGGGTACGAGCAGTACTTC
>TRBV3-1/TRBV3-2|TRBD2|once|TRBJ2-5
CASTSGGFQETQYF
TGTGCCAGCACGAGCGGGGGATTCCAAGAGACCCAGTACTTC
>TRBV19|TRBD1|-|TRBJ2-3
CASSITGENTQYF
TGTGCCAGTAGTATTACAGGGGAAAATACGCAGTATTTT
>TRBV4-1|TRBD2|few|TRBJ2-5
CASSQAGTSGDAIQETQYF
TGCGCCAGCAGCCAAGCCGGGACTAGCGGGGACGCAATCCAAGAGACCCAGTACTTC
>TRBV5-1|-|-|TRBJ2-5
CASSTGVQETQYF
TGCGCCAGCAGCACGGGAGTTCAAGAGACCCAGTACTTC
>TRBV7-3|-|-|TRBJ2-1
CASSLAVSSYNEQFF
TGTGCCAGCAGCTTAGCGGTCAGCTCCTACAATGAGCAGTTCTTC
>TRBV19|TRBD2|-|TRBJ2-6
CASTTSGTSGANVLTF
TGTGCCAGTACGACTAGCGGGACTTCTGGGGCCAACGTCCTGACTTTC
>TRBV11-2|TRBD2|-|TRBJ2-3
CASSPRSGTSGGYTDTQYF
TGTGCCAGCAGCCCCCGTTCCGGGACTAGCGGGGGATACACAGATACGCAGTATTTT
>TRBV18|-|-|TRBJ1-3
CASSPPGRAVSGNTIYF
TGTGCCAGCTCACCACCGGGCAGGGCTGTCTCTGGAAACACCATATATTTT
>TRBV19|-|-|TRBJ2-4
CASSIGGQENIQYF
TGTGCCAGTAGTATAGGGGGGCAGGAGAACATTCAGTACTTC
>TRBV3-1/TRBV3-2|-|-|TRBJ1-5
CATSGTGNQPQHF
TGTGCCACATCGGGAACGGGCAATCAGCCCCAGCATTTT
>TRBV19|-|-|TRBJ2-5
CASSIDWRGTQYF
TGTGCCAGTAGTATAGATTGGAGAGGGACCCAGTACTTC
>TRBV3-1/TRBV3-2|-|-|TRBJ1-5
CASSQADQPQHF
TGTGCCAGCAGCCAAGCGGATCAGCCCCAGCATTTT
>TRBV3-1/TRBV3-2|-|-|TRBJ2-1
CASSQAGRNEQFF
TGTGCCAGCAGCCAAGCGGGGAGGAATGAGCAGTTCTTC
>TRBV2|-|-|TRBJ1-2
CASEPMTGPITF
TGTGCCAGCGAGCCTATGACAGGACCCATTACCTTC
>TRBV5-1|TRBD2|once|TRBJ2-1
CASASGTYNEQFF
TGCGCCAGCGCTAGCGGGACCTACAATGAGCAGTTCTTC
>TRBV5-1|-|-|TRBJ2-5
CASSLAETQYF
TGCGCCAGCAGCTTGGCGGAGACCCAGTACTTC
>TRBV11-3|-|-|TRBJ2-7
CASSLDFGRDEQYF
TGTGCCAGCAGCTTAGACTTCGGCCGGGACGAGCAGTACTTC
>TRBV20-1|TRBD2|-|TRBJ2-1
CSASRQISGGNEQFF
TGCAGTGCTAGTCGTCAGATTTCGGGAGGGAATGAGCAGTTCTTC
>TRBV6-5|TRBD2|once|TRBJ2-1
CASKGRGGQGEFF
TGTGCCAGCAAGGGGAGGGGAGGCCAGGGTGAATTCTTC
>TRBV5-1|TRBD2|-|TRBJ2-5
CASLFGGGGRYETQYF
TGCGCCAGCCTCTTCGGGGGGGGCGGACGATATGAGACCCAGTACTTC
>TRBV9|-|-|TRBJ2-5
CASSVEQSQETQYF
TGTGCCAGCAGCGTAGAACAGTCCCAAGAGACCCAGTACTTC
>TRBV11-3|TRBD2|-|TRBJ2-3
CASSLGTSPSTDTQYF
TGTGCCAGCAGCCTGGGGACTAGCCCCTCCACAGATACGCAGTATTTT